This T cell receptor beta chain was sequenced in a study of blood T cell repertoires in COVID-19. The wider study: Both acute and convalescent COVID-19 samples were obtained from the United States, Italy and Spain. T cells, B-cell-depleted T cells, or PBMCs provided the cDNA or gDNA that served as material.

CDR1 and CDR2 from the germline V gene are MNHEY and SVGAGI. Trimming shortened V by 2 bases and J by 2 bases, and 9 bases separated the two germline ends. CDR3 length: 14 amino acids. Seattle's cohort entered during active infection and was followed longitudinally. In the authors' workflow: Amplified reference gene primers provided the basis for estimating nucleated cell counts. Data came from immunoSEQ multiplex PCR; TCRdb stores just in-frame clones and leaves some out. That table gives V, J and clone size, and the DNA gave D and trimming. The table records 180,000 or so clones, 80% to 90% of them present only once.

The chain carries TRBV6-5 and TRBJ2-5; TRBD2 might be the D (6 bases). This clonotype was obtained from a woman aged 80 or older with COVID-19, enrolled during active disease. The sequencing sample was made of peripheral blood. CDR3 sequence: CASSYRDWQETQYF. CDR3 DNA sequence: TGTGCCAGCAGTTACCGGGACTGGCAAGAGACCCAGTACTTC.